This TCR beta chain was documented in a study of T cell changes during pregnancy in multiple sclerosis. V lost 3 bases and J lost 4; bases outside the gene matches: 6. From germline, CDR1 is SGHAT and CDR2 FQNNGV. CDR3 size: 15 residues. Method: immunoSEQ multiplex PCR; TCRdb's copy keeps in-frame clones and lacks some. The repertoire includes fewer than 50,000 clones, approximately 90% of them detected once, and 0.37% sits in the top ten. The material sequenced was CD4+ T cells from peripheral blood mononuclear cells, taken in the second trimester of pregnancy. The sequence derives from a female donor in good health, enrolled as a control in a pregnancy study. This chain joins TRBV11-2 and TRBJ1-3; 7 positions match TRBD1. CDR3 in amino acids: CASSLAGGQGNTIYF. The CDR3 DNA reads TGTGCCAGCAGCTTGGCTGGGGGACAGGGAAACACCATATATTTT.